The 5 T cell receptor beta chains listed next were all sequenced from one sample in a study of cytomegalovirus exposure and HLA in healthy donors. With 60 Vbeta and 13 Jbeta primers, the PCR was carried out. Generated by immunoSEQ multiplex PCR, the TCRdb table keeps only in-frame clones and is missing some. The sample records some 150,000 clones, about four fifths being singletons. The sequenced sample was PBMCs. The receptors stem from a man aged 35 to 55 in good health and CMV-seropositive.

V is TRBV11-3 and J is TRBJ1-2; no clear D gene. Germline V gene sequence: CDR1 SGHNT, CDR2 YENEEA. Trimming cost V 2 bases and J 7 bases, with 11 bases left between them. This CDR3 region has 13 residues. The CDR3 region is CASSLPGSGGYTF. The CDR3 region has the DNA TGTGCCAGCAGCTTACCTGGATCGGGTGGCTACACCTTC.

In this sample, this clone turned up once. The CDR3 DNA reads as TGTGCCAGTAGTACCCAGGGGAGGGCTAATGAAAAACTGTTTTTT. Its translation is CASSTQGRANEKLFF. The J gene is TRBJ1-4, the V gene TRBV19; D might be TRBD1 (6 bases). Germline CDR1 LNHDA, CDR2 SQIVND (reference sequence). This CDR3 comprises 15 residues. Trimming removed 4 bases at V and 3 bases at J, with 12 bases between.

The chain employs TRBV27 and TRBJ1-5, with D maybe TRBD1 (5 bases). CDR3 length equals 14 residues. The V gene lost 11 bases and the J gene lost 4 bases, with 18 bases spanning the gap. Germline CDR1 and CDR2: MNHEY and SMNVEV (reference sequence). The CDR3 DNA sequence: TGTGCCTCTGGAAAGATGGGGCCTAATCAGCCCCAGCATTTT. Translation gives CASGKMGPNQPQHF.

Here the CDR3 reads CASSLSEDRVPYEQYF. CDR3 DNA: TGTGCCAGCAGCTTATCGGAAGACAGGGTACCCTACGAGCAGTACTTC. The chain links TRBV7-2 to TRBJ2-7; 7 bases fit TRBD1. After removal of 2 bases from V and 2 bases from J, the junction contained 9 bases not matched to a gene. The CDR3 length is 16 residues. CDR1 and CDR2 (germline): SGHTA, FQGNSA.

The rearrangement joins TRBV27 to TRBJ1-5; TRBD1 is a possible D gene (5 bases). The V and J ends lost 6 bases and 0 bases respectively, with 9 bases between them. CDR3 length: 14 amino acids. Looked up from germline, CDR1 is MNHEY and CDR2 is SMNVEV (reference sequence). The CDR3 coding sequence is TGTGCCAGCAGGACAGCATATAGCAATCAGCCCCAGCATTTT. It yields the protein CASRTAYSNQPQHF.